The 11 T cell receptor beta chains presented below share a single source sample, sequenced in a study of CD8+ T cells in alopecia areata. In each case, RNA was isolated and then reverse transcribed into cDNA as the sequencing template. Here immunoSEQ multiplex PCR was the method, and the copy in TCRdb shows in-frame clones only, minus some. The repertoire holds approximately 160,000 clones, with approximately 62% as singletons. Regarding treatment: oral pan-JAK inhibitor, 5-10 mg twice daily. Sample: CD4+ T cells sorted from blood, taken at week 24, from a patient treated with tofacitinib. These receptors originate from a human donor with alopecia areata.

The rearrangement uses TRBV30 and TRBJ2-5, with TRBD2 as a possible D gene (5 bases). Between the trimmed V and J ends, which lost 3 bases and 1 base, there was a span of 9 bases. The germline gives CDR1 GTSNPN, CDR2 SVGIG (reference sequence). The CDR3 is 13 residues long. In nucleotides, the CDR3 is TGTGCCTGGAGGACTCGGGGCCAAGAGACCCAGTACTTC. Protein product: CAWRTRGQETQYF. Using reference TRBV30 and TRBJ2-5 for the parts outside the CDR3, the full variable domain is SQTIHQWPATLVQPVGSPLSLECTVEGTSNPNLYWYRQAAGRGLQLLFYSVGIGQISSEVPQNLSASRPQDRQFILSSKKLLLSDSGFYLCAWRTRGQETQYFGPGTRLLVL.

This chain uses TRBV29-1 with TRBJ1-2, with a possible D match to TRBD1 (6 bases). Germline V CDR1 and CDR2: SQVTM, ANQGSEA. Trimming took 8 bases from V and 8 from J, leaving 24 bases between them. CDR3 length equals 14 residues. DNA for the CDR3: TGCAGCTCACAAAGGGCAGGGGTTAAAGGGGGCTACACCTTC. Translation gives CSSQRAGVKGGYTF.

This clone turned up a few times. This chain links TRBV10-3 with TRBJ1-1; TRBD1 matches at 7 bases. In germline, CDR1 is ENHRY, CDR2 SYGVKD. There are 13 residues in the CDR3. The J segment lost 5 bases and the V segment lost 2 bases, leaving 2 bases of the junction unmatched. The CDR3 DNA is TGTGCCATCAGTGAGATACAGGGGACTGAAGCTTTCTTT. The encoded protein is CAISEIQGTEAFF.

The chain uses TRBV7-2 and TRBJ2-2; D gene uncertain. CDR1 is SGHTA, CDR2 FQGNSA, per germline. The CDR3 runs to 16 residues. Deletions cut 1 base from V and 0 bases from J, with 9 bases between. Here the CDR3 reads CASSLGVSTNTGELFF. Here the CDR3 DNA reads TGTGCCAGCAGCTTAGGTGTCAGTACGAACACCGGGGAGCTGTTTTTT.

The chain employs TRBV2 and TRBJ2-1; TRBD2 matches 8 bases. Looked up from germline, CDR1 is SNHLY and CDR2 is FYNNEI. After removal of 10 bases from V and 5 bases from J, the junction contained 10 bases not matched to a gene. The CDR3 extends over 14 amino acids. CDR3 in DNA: TGTGCCACTTTGCGGGAGGCTAGTCACAATGAGCAGTTCTTC. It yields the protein CATLREASHNEQFF.

The CDR3 bases are TGCAGCGTTGAACAGGGGATCACTGAAGCTTTCTTT. Amino acid sequence: CSVEQGITEAFF. This chain connects TRBV29-1 to TRBJ1-1; D perhaps matches TRBD1 (6 bases). Germline V CDR1 and CDR2: SQVTM, ANQGSEA. V gave up 2 bases and J gave up 4 bases, with 8 bases separating them. The CDR3 contains 12 residues.

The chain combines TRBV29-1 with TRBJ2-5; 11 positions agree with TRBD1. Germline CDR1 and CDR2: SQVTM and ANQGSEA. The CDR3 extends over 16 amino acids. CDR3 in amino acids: CSWALIRGQGEETQYF. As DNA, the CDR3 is TGCTCGTGGGCACTCATCCGGGGACAGGGGGAAGAGACCCAGTACTTC.

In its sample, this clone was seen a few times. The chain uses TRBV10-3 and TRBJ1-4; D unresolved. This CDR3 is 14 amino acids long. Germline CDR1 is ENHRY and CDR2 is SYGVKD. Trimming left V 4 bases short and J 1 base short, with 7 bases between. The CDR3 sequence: CAISAQRTNEKLFF. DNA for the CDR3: TGTGCCATCAGTGCACAGAGAACTAATGAAAAACTGTTTTTT.

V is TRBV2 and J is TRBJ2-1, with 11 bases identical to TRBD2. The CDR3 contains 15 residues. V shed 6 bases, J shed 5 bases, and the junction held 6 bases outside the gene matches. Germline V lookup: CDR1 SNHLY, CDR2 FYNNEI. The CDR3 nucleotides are TGTGCCAGCAGGGCTGGGACTAGCGGACACAATGAGCAGTTCTTC. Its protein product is CASRAGTSGHNEQFF.

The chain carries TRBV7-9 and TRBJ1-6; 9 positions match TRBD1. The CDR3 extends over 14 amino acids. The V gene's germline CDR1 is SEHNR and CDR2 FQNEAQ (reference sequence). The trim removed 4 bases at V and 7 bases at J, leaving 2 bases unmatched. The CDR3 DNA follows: TGTGCCAGCAGCTCTGGACAGGGGAATTCACCCCTCCACTTT. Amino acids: CASSSGQGNSPLHF.

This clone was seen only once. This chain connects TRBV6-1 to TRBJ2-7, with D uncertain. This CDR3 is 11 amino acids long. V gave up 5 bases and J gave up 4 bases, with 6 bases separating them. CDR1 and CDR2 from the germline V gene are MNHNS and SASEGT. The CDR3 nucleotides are TGTGCCAGCAGTATTCGGTACGAGCAGTACTTC. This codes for CASSIRYEQYF.